The 31 T cell receptor beta chains presented below share a single source sample, sequenced in a study of CD8+ T cells in alopecia areata. As the sequencing template, cDNA was produced by extracting RNA and reverse transcribing it. Here immunoSEQ multiplex PCR was the method, and the copy in TCRdb shows in-frame clones only, minus some. Altogether under 65,000 clones are present, about 44% being singletons, with the ten largest covering roughly 47%. Material for sequencing was NKG2D-low CD8+ T cells sorted from blood. These receptors were collected from a human donor with alopecia areata.

The sample holds a few counts of this clone. The genes are TRBV28 and TRBJ2-1; D ambiguous. The CDR3 extends over 15 amino acids. V was cut by 4 bases and J by 6 bases, with 16 bases left in between. Germline loops: CDR1 MDHEN, CDR2 SYDVKM. The CDR3 spells CASSYSTSWSNEQFF. CDR3 DNA: TGTGCCAGCAGTTATTCGACCTCGTGGTCCAATGAGCAGTTCTTC.

This clone was counted once. This rearrangement joins TRBV6-1 to TRBJ1-1, with a tentative D call TRBD1 (5 bases). Germline assignment: CDR1 MNHNS and CDR2 SASEGT. V was shortened by 1 base and J by 2 bases, with 11 bases between the two germline ends. CDR3 length: 15 residues. The CDR3 protein is CASSEVAGTNTEAFF. The CDR3 coding sequence is TGTGCCAGCAGTGAAGTAGCAGGGACTAACACTGAAGCTTTCTTT.

J is TRBJ2-3 and V is TRBV4-1; unclear D gene. The CDR3 loop spans 15 amino acids. The germline V and J ends were trimmed by 2 bases and 4 bases, with 13 bases remaining between them. Germline V lookup: CDR1 MGHRA, CDR2 YSYEKL. CDR3 sequence (DNA): TGCGCCAGCAGCCAAATATCTAGGATGGCAGATACGCAGTATTTT. It encodes CASSQISRMADTQYF.

This clone was detected only a few times. This sequence joins TRBV28 and TRBJ2-1; 8 positions match TRBD1. Germline V gene data show CDR1 as MDHEN and CDR2 as SYDVKM. The CDR3 has 16 residues. V lost 3 bases, J lost 3 bases, and 7 bases stayed unmatched. The CDR3 sequence: CASSFSDRGLYNEQFF. CDR3 in DNA: TGTGCCAGCAGTTTCAGTGACAGGGGCCTCTACAATGAGCAGTTCTTC.

This sequence joins TRBV19 and TRBJ1-1, with TRBD1 as a possible D gene (5 bases). From germline, CDR1 is LNHDA and CDR2 SQIVND (reference sequence). The CDR3 is 15 amino acids. V gave up 3 bases and J gave up 1 base, with 12 bases separating them. CDR3 bases: TGTGCCAGTAGTATCTCCGGGGCTCCGAACACTGAAGCTTTCTTT. Amino acid sequence: CASSISGAPNTEAFF.

This clone was observed a handful of times. V gene TRBV7-9 combines with J gene TRBJ2-7; possibly TRBD1 or TRBD2 for D (5 bases each). V was shortened by 1 base and J by 3 bases, with 13 bases between the two germline ends. Germline V gives CDR1 SEHNR, CDR2 FQNEAQ (reference sequence). The CDR3 extends over 15 amino acids. The CDR3 nucleotides read TGTGCCAGCAGCTTAGTGGGACCCCGCAACTACGAGCAGTACTTC. Protein product: CASSLVGPRNYEQYF.

The V call is TRBV7-2, the J call TRBJ2-7; D not resolved. The V end was cut by 2 bases, the J end by 0 bases, with 5 bases between. The CDR3 runs 13 residues. The germline CDR1 and CDR2 sequences are SGHTA and FQGNSA. The CDR3 reads CASSLWGSYEQYF. The CDR3 DNA reads as TGTGCCAGCAGCTTATGGGGCTCCTACGAGCAGTACTTC.

This chain links TRBV29-1 with TRBJ2-7, with D hard to call. Germline CDR1 reads SQVTM; CDR2 reads ANQGSEA. CDR3 length: 11 residues. Between the trimmed V and J ends, which lost 7 bases and 7 bases, there was a span of 14 bases. The CDR3 DNA reads as TGCAGCGCCGAACGGTCTAGAGAGCAGTACTTC. This codes for CSAERSREQYF.

The chain has TRBV4-3 and TRBJ2-5; 10 nucleotides line up with TRBD2. CDR3 length: 18 amino acids. Germline V CDR1 and CDR2: LGHNA, YSLEER. V lost 2 bases to trimming and J lost 4 bases; unmatched junction nucleotides: 13. CDR3 sequence reads: CASSQRTGTSVPGETQYF. The CDR3 region has the DNA TGCGCCAGCAGCCAAAGGACAGGGACTAGCGTACCCGGAGAGACCCAGTACTTC.

This clone was picked up a small number of times. The V and J genes are TRBV29-1 and TRBJ1-2; D call uncertain. Germline assignment: CDR1 SQVTM and CDR2 ANQGSEA. With 2 bases removed from V and 2 bases from J, the gap between germline ends came to 12 bases. CDR3 size: 14 residues. CDR3 nucleotides: TGCAGCGTTGAAAGCTCCCCCGTGAACTATGGCTACACCTTC. Translation: CSVESSPVNYGYTF. The full variable domain, its missing parts supplied by reference TRBV29-1 and TRBJ1-2, is SAVISQKPSRDICQRGTSLTIQCQVDSQVTMMFWYRQQPGQSLTLIATANQGSEATYESGFVIDKFPISRPNLTFSTLTVSNMSPEDSSIYLCSVESSPVNYGYTFGSGTRLTVV.

V and J are TRBV7-2 and TRBJ2-7, with D uncertain. The germline CDR1 and CDR2 sequences are SGHTA and FQGNSA. V was pared by 3 bases and J by 6 bases, with 18 bases between. CDR3 length: 15 residues. In DNA form, the CDR3 reads TGTGCCAGCAGCTTGAGACTGGTACCATTTTCCGAGCAGTACTTC. Its protein product is CASSLRLVPFSEQYF.

This clone has just one count. This chain uses TRBV29-1 with TRBJ2-7; 8 nucleotides agree with TRBD1. In germline, CDR1 is SQVTM, CDR2 ANQGSEA. The CDR3 totals 13 residues. CDR3 loop: CTVRTGSSYEQYF. In DNA form, the CDR3 reads TGCACCGTAAGGACAGGGAGCTCCTACGAGCAGTACTTC.

V is TRBV9 and J is TRBJ1-2; no clear D gene. Trimming left V 4 bases short and J 7 bases short, with 17 bases between. Germline CDR1 SGDLS, CDR2 YYNGEE. The CDR3 loop spans 14 amino acids. CDR3 residues: CASSPYVGKSGYTF. In DNA form, the CDR3 reads TGTGCCAGCAGCCCCTACGTGGGTAAATCTGGCTACACCTTC.

This clone was seen only a few times. The gene calls are TRBV7-9 and TRBJ2-7; no definite D call. Trimming cost V 5 bases and J 5 bases, with 10 bases left between them. Germline V gene data show CDR1 as SEHNR and CDR2 as FQNEAQ (reference sequence). The CDR3 contains 12 residues. The CDR3 loop is CASSLRTDEQYF. The CDR3 region has the DNA TGTGCCAGCAGCCTGCGGACCGACGAGCAGTACTTC. Combining the CDR3 with reference TRBV7-9 and TRBJ2-7 gives the whole variable domain DTGVSQNPRHKITKRGQNVTFRCDPISEHNRLYWYRQTLGQGPEFLTYFQNEAQLEKSRLLSDRFSAERPKGSFSTLEIQRTEQGDSAMYLCASSLRTDEQYFGPGTRLTVT.

In its sample, this clone was seen a few times. The CDR3 DNA reads TGCAGCGTGGTACAGGGCTGGAGTGAAAAACTGTTTTTT. Amino acid sequence: CSVVQGWSEKLFF. The rearrangement joins TRBV29-1 to TRBJ1-4; a weak D match, TRBD1 (6 bases). The germline V gene has CDR1 SQVTM and CDR2 ANQGSEA. The CDR3 contains 13 residues. Trimming removed 6 bases from V and 7 bases from J, with 15 bases in between.

The rearrangement uses TRBV11-3 and TRBJ2-1; possible D gene TRBD1, 6 bases. CDR3 length: 14 amino acids. Trimming took off 4 bases at V and 5 bases at J, with 12 bases between the two ends. Germline CDR1 is SGHNT and CDR2 is YENEEA. Written as DNA, the CDR3 is TGTGCCAGCAGCTACAGGGTTGGAGACAATGAGCAGTTCTTC. Translated, it gives CASSYRVGDNEQFF.

The genes are TRBV27 and TRBJ2-1; unclear D gene. V lost 3 bases and J lost 8, with 8 bases in between. Germline lookup yields CDR1 MNHEY and CDR2 SMNVEV (reference sequence). The CDR3 contains 12 residues. CDR3 nucleotide sequence: TGTGCCAGCAGTTTCATTGGGGATGAGCAGTTCTTC. Residues: CASSFIGDEQFF.

This chain joins TRBV29-1 and TRBJ1-1, with D tentatively TRBD1 (6 bases). The CDR3 is 12 residues long. V lost 6 bases to trimming and J lost 10 bases, with 18 bases between them. Germline-derived CDR1 and CDR2 are SQVTM and ANQGSEA. The CDR3: CSVVDLVGGAFF. The DNA of the CDR3 is TGCAGCGTGGTTGATTTGGTAGGGGGAGCTTTCTTT.

This clone was detected a few times. The rearrangement links TRBV28 to TRBJ2-5; D not certain. Germline assignment: CDR1 MDHEN and CDR2 SYDVKM. The CDR3 contains 12 residues. V shed 4 bases and J shed 1 base, with 4 bases lying between them. CDR3 sequence (DNA): TGTGCCAGCAGTTCTAGCCAAGAGACCCAGTACTTC. Translated: CASSSSQETQYF.

The rearrangement joins TRBV4-3 to TRBJ2-7; 10 bases are a match to TRBD2. V shed 1 base and J 3 bases; nucleotides not matched to a gene: 3. CDR1 is LGHNA and CDR2 is YSLEER in the germline V gene. The CDR3 covers 15 residues. In DNA form, the CDR3 reads TGCGCCAGCAGCCAAGCCAGCGGGGGGGACTACGAGCAGTACTTC. This encodes CASSQASGGDYEQYF.

The V call is TRBV7-8, the J call TRBJ2-5; no firm D call. The V and J ends lost 6 bases and 5 bases respectively, with 16 bases between them. Germline V gives CDR1 SGHVS, CDR2 FQNEAQ. The CDR3 has 14 amino acids. CDR3 protein: CASSGRLGSETQYF. The CDR3 DNA sequence: TGTGCCAGCAGTGGACGGCTGGGGTCGGAGACCCAGTACTTC.

This clone occurred a few times. The V gene is TRBV29-1, the J gene TRBJ2-7; 8 bases match TRBD1. Germline V gives CDR1 SQVTM, CDR2 ANQGSEA. This CDR3 spans 13 amino acids. The V segment lost 4 bases and the J segment 5 bases; nucleotides outside the gene matches: 7. The CDR3 DNA sequence: TGCAGCGTTGTACAGGGGGGTCGGGACGAGCAGTACTTC. Translating it yields CSVVQGGRDEQYF.

This chain connects TRBV29-1 to TRBJ1-1, with D unclear. The CDR3 sequence is 14 residues long. CDR1 is SQVTM, CDR2 ANQGSEA, per germline. V dropped 3 bases and J dropped 0 bases, with 11 bases sitting between them. CDR3: CSVDGFYMNTEAFF. As DNA, the CDR3 is TGCAGCGTTGATGGCTTTTACATGAACACTGAAGCTTTCTTT. Variable domain in full (rest from reference TRBV29-1 and TRBJ1-1): SAVISQKPSRDICQRGTSLTIQCQVDSQVTMMFWYRQQPGQSLTLIATANQGSEATYESGFVIDKFPISRPNLTFSTLTVSNMSPEDSSIYLCSVDGFYMNTEAFFGQGTRLTVV.

In its sample, this clone was seen a few times. The J gene is TRBJ2-1, the V gene TRBV28; D is unclear. The CDR3 contains 13 residues. Per the germline V gene, CDR1 is MDHEN and CDR2 is SYDVKM. V was cut by 1 base and J by 9 bases, with 10 bases left in between. CDR3 protein: CASSLSLYGEQFF. Written as DNA, the CDR3 is TGTGCCAGCAGTTTATCCTTATATGGTGAGCAGTTCTTC. The variable domain in full, completed from reference TRBV28 and TRBJ2-1, reads DVKVTQSSRYLVKRTGEKVFLECVQDMDHENMFWYRQDPGLGLRLIYFSYDVKMKEKGDIPEGYSVSREKKERFSLILESASTNQTSMYLCASSLSLYGEQFFGPGTRLTVL.

This chain uses TRBV28 with TRBJ2-7; tentative D call: TRBD1 (6 bases). The CDR3 has 12 residues. Germline V gives CDR1 MDHEN, CDR2 SYDVKM. Trimming took 9 bases from V and 2 from J, leaving 11 bases between them. CDR3 sequence reads: CASTGHPYEQYF. CDR3 in DNA: TGTGCCAGTACGGGACATCCCTACGAGCAGTACTTC.

The chain is built from TRBV11-3 and TRBJ2-5; TRBD2 might be the D (7 bases). The V gene lost 2 bases and the J gene lost 4 bases, with 11 bases spanning the gap. Germline CDR1 is SGHNT and CDR2 is YENEEA. The CDR3 has 14 amino acids. The CDR3 DNA follows: TGTGCCAGCAGCTTAAGGGGGGGGCGAGAGACCCAGTACTTC. The encoded protein is CASSLRGGRETQYF.

This chain joins TRBV6-5 and TRBJ2-7, with D possibly being TRBD1 (5 bases). Trimming pared 2 bases from V and 5 bases from J, leaving 13 bases between. The CDR3 consists of 14 residues. Germline V CDR1 and CDR2: MNHEY, SVGAGI. The CDR3 DNA sequence: TGTGCCAGCAGTTACGTGATAGGGGATAACGAGCAGTACTTC. This encodes CASSYVIGDNEQYF.

This clone showed up just a few times. V usage is TRBV5-1 and J usage is TRBJ1-2; D is unresolved. Germline V CDR1 and CDR2: SGHRS, YFSETQ. This CDR3 is 12 amino acids long. Trimming shortened V by 4 bases and J by 7 bases, and 11 bases separated the two germline ends. CDR3 in DNA: TGCGCCAGCAGCCAGAGCTCGGGTGGCTACACCTTC. It is translated as CASSQSSGGYTF.

The chain couples TRBV2 to TRBJ2-7, with a possible D match to TRBD2 (5 bases). This CDR3 contains 10 residues. The V gene lost 10 bases and the J gene lost 12 bases, with 16 bases spanning the gap. Germline CDR1 and CDR2: SNHLY and FYNNEI. Here the CDR3 reads CATRSRDWYF. The CDR3 bases are TGTGCCACCCGGTCCCGGGATTGGTACTTC.

Only one count was recorded for this clone. This same CDR3 is encoded by further DNA sequences in the sample. The chain links TRBV30 to TRBJ2-7; 7 nucleotides line up with TRBD2. This CDR3 is 12 amino acids long. V shed 3 bases and J 4 bases; nucleotides not matched to a gene: 3. Germline CDR1 is GTSNPN and CDR2 is SVGIG (reference sequence). Here the CDR3 reads CAWSGGGYEQYF. Written as DNA, the CDR3 is TGTGCCTGGAGCGGGGGAGGGTACGAGCAGTACTTC.

The DNA of the CDR3 is TGCAGCGTCGGGGGGGCGGTATACAATGAGCAGTTCTTC. This gives the protein CSVGGAVYNEQFF. This rearrangement joins TRBV29-1 to TRBJ2-1; 8 nucleotides agree with TRBD2. The CDR3 contains 13 residues. The ends lost 6 bases at V and 4 bases at J; junction bases unmatched: 5. The germline V gene has CDR1 SQVTM and CDR2 ANQGSEA.